This T cell receptor (beta chain) was identified in a study of cytomegalovirus exposure and HLA in healthy donors. General study points: When a later analysis was performed, an Asian-associated ancestry cluster reportedly had fewer N-insertions than the roughly 670-donor mean.

The PCR ran on 60 Vbeta and 13 Jbeta primers. The method was immunoSEQ multiplex PCR; TCRdb's version includes in-frame clones alone and lacks a portion of them. Among approximately 150,000 clones, approximately 80% were seen once, and the ten largest hold 1.5% to 2%. About this clone itself: Antigen: not known.

The sample consisted of PBMCs. This TCR was recovered from a woman aged 40 to 55 in good health and CMV-seronegative.

In DNA, the CDR3 is TGTGCCAGCAGCCGAAGGGGGCGGATAAAAGAGACCCAGTACTTC. Translating gives CASSRRGRIKETQYF. This chain joins TRBV4-2 and TRBJ2-5; the match to TRBD1 covers 7 bases. Germline CDR1 is LGHNA and CDR2 is YNFKEQ. The CDR3 runs to 15 residues. Trimming at V came to 4 bases and at J to 3 bases, leaving 8 bases not matched to a gene.